This section outlines one TCR beta chain sequence together with its context. In the original workflow: Reference gene primer amplification yielded estimated nucleated cell counts. This table comes from immunoSEQ multiplex PCR, and its TCRdb copy is limited to in-frame clones, with some not included. D and trimming come from the DNA, and the V and J calls and clone size come from that table. The sample lists more than 25,000 clones, approximately 84% occurring once. The entry originates in a study of blood T cell repertoires in COVID-19. Study information: The samples span acute and convalescent COVID-19 from the United States, Italy and Spain. T cells, B-cell-depleted T cells, or PBMCs supplied cDNA or gDNA.

Germline CDR1 is SGHRS and CDR2 is YFSETQ. V shed 4 bases, J shed 0 bases, and the junction held 7 bases outside the gene matches. CDR3 size: 16 residues. This TCR was recovered from a woman aged 80 or over with acute or convalescent COVID-19. What was sequenced was peripheral blood. The chain carries TRBV5-1 and TRBJ2-1, with 7 positions matching TRBD2. The CDR3 DNA reads as TGCGCCAGCAGCGGGGGGACTACCCCCTCCTACAATGAGCAGTTCTTC. Translation: CASSGGTTPSYNEQFF.